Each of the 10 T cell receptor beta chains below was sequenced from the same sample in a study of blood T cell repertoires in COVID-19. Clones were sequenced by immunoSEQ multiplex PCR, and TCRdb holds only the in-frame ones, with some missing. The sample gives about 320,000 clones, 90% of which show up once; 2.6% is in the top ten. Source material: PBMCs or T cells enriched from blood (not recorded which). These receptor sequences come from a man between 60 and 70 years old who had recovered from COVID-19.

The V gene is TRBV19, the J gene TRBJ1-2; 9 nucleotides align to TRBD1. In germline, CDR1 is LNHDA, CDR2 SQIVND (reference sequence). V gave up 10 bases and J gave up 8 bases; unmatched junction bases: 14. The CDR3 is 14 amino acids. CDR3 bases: TGTGCCACCCGGGACAGGGTCGACCCGGGAGGCTACACCTTC. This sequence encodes CATRDRVDPGGYTF.

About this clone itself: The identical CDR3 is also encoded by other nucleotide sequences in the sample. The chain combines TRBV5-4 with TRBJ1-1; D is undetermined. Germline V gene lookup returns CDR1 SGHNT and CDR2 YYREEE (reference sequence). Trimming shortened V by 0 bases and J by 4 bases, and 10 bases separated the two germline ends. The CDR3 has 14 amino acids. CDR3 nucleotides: TGTGCCAGCAGCTTGGGAGGGCCGGGCACTGAAGCTTTCTTT. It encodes CASSLGGPGTEAFF. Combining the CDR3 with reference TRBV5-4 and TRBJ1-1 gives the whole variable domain ETGVTQSPTHLIKTRGQQVTLRCSSQSGHNTVSWYQQALGQGPQFIFQYYREEENGRGNFPPRFSGLQFPNYSSELNVNALELDDSALYLCASSLGGPGTEAFFGQGTRLTVV.

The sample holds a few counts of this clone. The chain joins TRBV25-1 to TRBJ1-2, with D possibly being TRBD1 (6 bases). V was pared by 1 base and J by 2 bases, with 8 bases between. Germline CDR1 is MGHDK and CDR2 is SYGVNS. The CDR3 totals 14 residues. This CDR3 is CASSELGANYGYTF. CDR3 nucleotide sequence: TGTGCCAGCAGTGAATTGGGGGCGAACTATGGCTACACCTTC.

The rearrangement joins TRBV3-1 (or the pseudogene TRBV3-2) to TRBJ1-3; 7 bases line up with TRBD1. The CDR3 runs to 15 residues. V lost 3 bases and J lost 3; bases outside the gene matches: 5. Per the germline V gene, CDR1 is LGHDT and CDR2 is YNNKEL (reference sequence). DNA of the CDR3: TGTGCCAGCAGCCAGGAGGGGGCTGGTGGAAACACCATATATTTT. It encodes CASSQEGAGGNTIYF.

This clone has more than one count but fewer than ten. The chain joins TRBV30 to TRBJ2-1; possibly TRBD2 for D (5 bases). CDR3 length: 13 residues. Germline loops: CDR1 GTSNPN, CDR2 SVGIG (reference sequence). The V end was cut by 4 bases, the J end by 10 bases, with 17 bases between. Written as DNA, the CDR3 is TGTGCCTGGAATAACTGGGCCCCGGGGGAGCAGTTCTTC. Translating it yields CAWNNWAPGEQFF. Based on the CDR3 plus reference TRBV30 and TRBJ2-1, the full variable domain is SQTIHQWPATLVQPVGSPLSLECTVEGTSNPNLYWYRQAAGRGLQLLFYSVGIGQISSEVPQNLSASRPQDRQFILSSKKLLLSDSGFYLCAWNNWAPGEQFFGPGTRLTVL.

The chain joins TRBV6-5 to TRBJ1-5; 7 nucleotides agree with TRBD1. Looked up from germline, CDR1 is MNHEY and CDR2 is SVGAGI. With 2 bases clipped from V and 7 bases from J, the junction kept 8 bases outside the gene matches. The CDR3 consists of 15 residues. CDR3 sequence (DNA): TGTGCCAGCAGTTACCGACAGGGACGAGACCAGCCCCAGCATTTT. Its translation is CASSYRQGRDQPQHF.

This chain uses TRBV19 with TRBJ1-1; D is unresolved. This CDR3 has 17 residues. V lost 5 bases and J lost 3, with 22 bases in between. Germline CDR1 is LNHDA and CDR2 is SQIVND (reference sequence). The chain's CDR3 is CASSSPPSGIRHTEAFF. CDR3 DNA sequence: TGTGCCAGTAGTTCTCCCCCTAGCGGTATACGACACACTGAAGCTTTCTTT. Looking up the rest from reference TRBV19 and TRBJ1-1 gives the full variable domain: DGGITQSPKYLFRKEGQNVTLSCEQNLNHDAMYWYRQDPGQGLRLIYYSQIVNDFQKGDIAEGYSVSREKKESFPLTVTSAQKNPTAFYLCASSSPPSGIRHTEAFFGQGTRLTVV.

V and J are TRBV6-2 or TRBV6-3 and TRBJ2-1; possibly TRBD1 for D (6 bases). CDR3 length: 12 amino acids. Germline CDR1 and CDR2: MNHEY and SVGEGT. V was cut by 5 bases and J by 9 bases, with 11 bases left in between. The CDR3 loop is CASSGMDSEQFF. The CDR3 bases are TGTGCCAGCAGTGGTATGGACAGTGAGCAGTTCTTC.

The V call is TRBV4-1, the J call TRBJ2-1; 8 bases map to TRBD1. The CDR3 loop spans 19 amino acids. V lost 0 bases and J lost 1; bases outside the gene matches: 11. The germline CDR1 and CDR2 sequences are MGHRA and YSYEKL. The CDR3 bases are TGCGCCAGCAGCCAAGATCTCGGACAGGGTGCCCCTTCCTACAATGAGCAGTTCTTC. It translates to CASSQDLGQGAPSYNEQFF.

The CDR3 sequence is CASSPPGPADTEAFF. In DNA, the CDR3 is TGTGCCAGCAGCCCTCCAGGGCCTGCTGACACTGAAGCTTTCTTT. The genes are TRBV7-9 and TRBJ1-1; possibly TRBD1 for D (5 bases). Germline CDR1 is SEHNR and CDR2 is FQNEAQ (reference sequence). This CDR3 contains 15 residues. V was shortened by 5 bases and J by 3 bases, with 16 bases between the two germline ends.